This TCR beta chain is from a study of blood T cell repertoires in COVID-19. Study-wide context: There were acute and convalescent COVID-19 samples, and they came from the United States, Italy and Spain.

The protocol was immunoSEQ multiplex PCR, while the TCRdb copy is restricted to in-frame clones and leaves out a portion. The sample includes more than 200,000 clones, approximately 89% seen only once; the top ten take around 6.6%. The CDR3 is 14 residues long. The J segment lost 5 bases and the V segment lost 6 bases, leaving 5 bases of the junction unmatched. Germline values: CDR1 MNHEY, CDR2 SMNVEV (reference sequence). The chain couples TRBV27 to TRBJ2-5, with 11 bases that match TRBD1. This clonotype originated in a young woman with COVID-19, enrolled during active disease. What was sequenced was peripheral blood. This CDR3 is CASRWTGGRETQYF. The CDR3 nucleotides read TGTGCCAGCAGATGGACAGGGGGCAGGGAGACCCAGTACTTC.